This entry lists 4 T cell receptor beta chains sequenced from one sample in a study of shared clonotypes between healthy human individuals. Measured with immunoSEQ multiplex PCR; TCRdb has only the in-frame clones, and not every one. The sample lists roughly 2.1 million clones; about 92% were seen once. CD8 cells classed as naive were CD45RO-negative and positively selected for CCR7, excluding terminally differentiated effector memory CD45RA+ cells. Sequencing was performed on naive CD8+ T cells from PBMCs. These receptors all stem from a young man in good health. Some clones in this sample may be carry-over from other donors' samples.

This chain connects TRBV28 to TRBJ2-1; D is possibly TRBD2 (5 bases). V was cut by 2 bases and J by 8 bases, with 7 bases left in between. This CDR3 has 12 amino acids. Germline V gene sequence: CDR1 MDHEN, CDR2 SYDVKM. In DNA form, the CDR3 reads TGTGCCAGCAGTTTAGGGCGGGATGAGCAGTTCTTC. It codes for CASSLGRDEQFF.

In this sample, this clone turned up once. V gene TRBV4-1 combines with J gene TRBJ2-7; 13 bases match TRBD2. This CDR3 is 19 amino acids long. CDR1 MGHRA and CDR2 YSYEKL come from the germline V gene. The V gene end was trimmed by 8 bases and the J gene end by 0 bases; junction bases not matched to a gene: 16. The chain's CDR3 is CASQHSLWTSGGSSYEQYF. For the CDR3, the DNA is TGCGCCAGCCAGCACTCATTATGGACTAGCGGGGGCAGCTCCTACGAGCAGTACTTC.

The chain couples TRBV5-6 to TRBJ2-7; maybe TRBD2 (6 bases). CDR1 is SGHDT and CDR2 is YYEEEE in the germline V gene. The CDR3 length is 14 residues. Trimming took off 0 bases at V and 3 bases at J, with 10 bases between the two ends. The CDR3 region is CASSLGDGSYEQYF. Here the CDR3 DNA reads TGTGCCAGCAGCTTGGGGGACGGGAGCTACGAGCAGTACTTC. Full variable domain (rest looked up from reference TRBV5-6 and TRBJ2-7): DAGVTQSPTHLIKTRGQQVTLRCSPKSGHDTVSWYQQALGQGPQFIFQYYEEEERQRGNFPDRFSGHQFPNYSSELNVNALLLGDSALYLCASSLGDGSYEQYFGPGTRLTVT.

The CDR3 DNA reads as TGCGCCAGCAGCCAAGATCGACAGGCTAGCACAGATACGCAGTATTTT. Its translation is CASSQDRQASTDTQYF. The chain has TRBV4-3 and TRBJ2-3; D might be TRBD1 (6 bases). Trimming shortened V by 0 bases and J by 0 bases, and 10 bases separated the two germline ends. Germline V gene sequence: CDR1 LGHNA, CDR2 YSLEER. This CDR3 spans 16 amino acids.